This TCR beta chain comes out of a study of T cells after yellow fever vaccination (dated by TCRdb to about 2019). Regarding the research as a whole: The SMART-Seq v4 Ultra Low Input RNA kit was used to prepare libraries from fractions with low cell numbers. To follow T-cell clones before and after both primary and booster YFV17D yellow fever vaccination, bulk TCR alpha and beta repertoires underwent longitudinal sequencing. Two healthy male donors, one aged 18 to 30 and one aged 30 to 40 years, made up the cohort. Blood samples were taken at several timepoints before and after primary and secondary immunization, and bulk PBMC replicates and cell subsets were isolated.

Study-wide findings and limitations: Compared with the primary T-cell response, the secondary T-cell response was weaker but faster, peaking on day 5 rather than day 15. Because the study included only a couple of donors, the extent to which the findings can be generalized is limited. After the booster, most of the clones that had expanded following primary vaccination were detected again (roughly 96% of CD4 and roughly 90% of CD8), which suggests that memory was broadly maintained. A small share of clonotypes occurred in both CD4 and CD8 compartments, likely arising from convergent recombination. Computational filtering was needed because FACS-sorted repertoires could contain abundant contaminating clonotypes from the bulk population.

Concerning this clonotype: Its antigen is not yet known. No base qualities exist here, and no much larger clone lies one base off it.

This specimen's treatment or condition label, interpreted: live attenuated yellow fever vaccine strain. At every blood-draw timepoint, two biological replicates of bulk PBMCs were collected. A standard Ficoll-Paque protocol was used to isolate PBMCs from peripheral blood. TriZol was used to extract RNA from bulk PBMCs, CD4 and CD8 fractions, and dextramer-positive and dextramer-negative fractions. TCRdb shows the sequencer as Illumina NovaSeq 6000. TCR cDNA was synthesized by 5'RACE template switching, which introduced a universal primer site and unique molecular identifiers. cDNA synthesis was primed from both the TCR alpha and TCR beta constant segments. Libraries were amplified in two PCR steps, with sample barcodes and sequencing adapters added in the second step. Sequencing of libraries was performed on Illumina HiSeq 2500 (2x100 bp) or NovaSeq (2x150 bp). Per the authors' processing: MIGEC handled demultiplexing of reads and collapsing into UMI consensus sequences, while MiXCR performed V(D)J alignment. Vaccine-responding clonotypes were identified with edgeR using replicate PBMC samples, with FDR below 0.01 and a log2 fold change above 5 up to day 15 being required. Each bulk clonotype received a CD4 or CD8 identity based on whether the sequenced CD4 or CD8 repertoire contained that clonotype at higher abundance. In-frame beta chains were kept once TCRdb had trimmed the public reads at Q25 with fastp and called clones with MiXCR. Each CDR3 protein appears once, grouped with its most common genes and DNA. The authors' filters were not applied to this entry. The table for this sample lists 250,000 to 350,000 distinct CDR3 sequences; over 3.5% of them were counted only once. The top ten hold roughly 19% of the sample.

Spanning cysteine to phenylalanine, the CDR3 consists of 14 amino acids. The read is trimmed to its CDR3 DNA, 42 bases read in frame from base 1. CDR1 is given as SGHTA and CDR2 as FQGTGA, both from the germline V gene. Trimming takes 1 base from V and 7 bases from J, and the germline ends sit 11 bases apart. This TCR was recovered from a man in his late teens or twenties who received the YFV17D yellow fever vaccine. The V gene is TRBV7-3 and the J gene is TRBJ2-1; no D gene is confidently identified. The sample was PBMCs, taken 15 days after the yellow fever booster vaccination. The nucleotide sequence reads as follows: TGTGCCAGCAGCTTAAACCCCGGGTATAATGAGCAGTTCTTC. Its amino acids are CASSLNPGYNEQFF.